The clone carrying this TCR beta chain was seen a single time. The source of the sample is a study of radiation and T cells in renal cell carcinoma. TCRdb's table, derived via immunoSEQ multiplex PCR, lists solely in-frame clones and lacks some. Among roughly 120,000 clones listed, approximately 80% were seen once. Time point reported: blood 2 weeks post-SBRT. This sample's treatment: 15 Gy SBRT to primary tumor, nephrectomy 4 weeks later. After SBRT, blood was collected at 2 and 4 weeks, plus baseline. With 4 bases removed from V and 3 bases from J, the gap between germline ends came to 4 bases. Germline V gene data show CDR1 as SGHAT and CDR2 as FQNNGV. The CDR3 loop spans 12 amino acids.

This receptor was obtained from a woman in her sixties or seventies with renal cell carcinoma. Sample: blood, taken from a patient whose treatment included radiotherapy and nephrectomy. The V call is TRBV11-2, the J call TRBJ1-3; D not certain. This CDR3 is CASSSNGNTIYF. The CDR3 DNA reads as TGTGCCAGCAGCTCGAATGGAAACACCATATATTTT.